Below, 5 T cell receptor beta chains from the same sample are listed, as sequenced in a study. TCRdb used MiXCR to reprocess the 5' RACE reads, holding one entry per CDR3 protein. The table includes around 10,000 distinct CDR3 sequences, around a quarter detected once. The sorted Tregs were CD4+CD25+CD127-/low cells. The sample comprised Tregs sorted from a lymph node. The receptors derive from a female donor with breast cancer.

The J gene is TRBJ2-1, the V gene TRBV7-3; TRBD1 or TRBD2 may be the D gene (5 bases each). The CDR3 contains 16 residues. Germline V gene lookup returns CDR1 SGHTA and CDR2 FQGTGA. V lost 4 bases to trimming and J lost 10 bases, with 23 bases between them. The CDR3 DNA reads as TGTGCCAGCAGCTCCCGCCGGGACCAGCCGATTGGGGAGCAGTTCTTC. It translates to CASSSRRDQPIGEQFF.

This clonotype was seen only a few times. A much larger clone is a single base away; this may be a read error. V gene TRBV20-1 combines with J gene TRBJ2-1; TRBD2 matches 7 bases. Germline assignment: CDR1 DFQATT and CDR2 SNEGSKA (reference sequence). V shed 2 bases, J shed 5 bases, and the junction held 6 bases outside the gene matches. The CDR3 is made up of 14 amino acids. The CDR3 region has the DNA TGCAGTGCTAGACTAGCGGATTCCCACAATGAGCAGTTCTTC. This gives the protein CSARLADSHNEQFF.

At least ten counts were recorded for this clonotype. This may arise from a read error, as a much more abundant clone is one base away. The rearrangement joins TRBV29-1 to TRBJ1-2, with D hard to call. Germline lookup yields CDR1 SQVTM and CDR2 ANQGSEA. With 6 bases removed from V and 6 bases from J, the gap between germline ends came to 14 bases. The CDR3 consists of 12 residues. The CDR3 sequence: CSVLTTEHGYTF. The CDR3 DNA reads as TGCAGCGTATTGACCACGGAGCATGGCTACACCTTC.

This clonotype showed up just a few times. The rearrangement links TRBV15 to TRBJ1-5, with a tentative D call TRBD1 (5 bases). The germline V gene has CDR1 LNHNV and CDR2 YYDKDF (reference sequence). The CDR3 is 15 residues long. V was trimmed by 0 bases and J by 7 bases, leaving 13 bases between them. CDR3 sequence: CATSRDRQGRQPQHF. The DNA of the CDR3 is TGTGCCACCAGCAGAGATCGGCAGGGACGCCAGCCCCAGCATTTT. The full variable domain, completed using reference TRBV15 and TRBJ1-5, is DAMVIQNPRYQVTQFGKPVTLSCSQTLNHNVMYWYQQKSSQAPKLLFHYYDKDFNNEADTPDNFQSRRPNTSFCFLDIRSPGLGDTAMYLCATSRDRQGRQPQHFGDGTRLSIL.

This clonotype is labeled as medium-sized. The chain employs TRBV9 and TRBJ2-3, with 10 bases lining up with TRBD2. This CDR3 spans 16 amino acids. Trimming at V came to 0 bases and at J to 6 bases, leaving 7 bases not matched to a gene. The germline CDR1 and CDR2 sequences are SGDLS and YYNGEE. CDR3 bases: TGTGCCAGCAGCGTAGATCTAGCGGGAGAGGTGGATACGCAGTATTTT. Its translation: CASSVDLAGEVDTQYF.